The 28 T cell receptor beta chains listed next were all sequenced from one sample in a study of cytomegalovirus exposure and HLA in healthy donors. The PCR made use of 60 Vbeta and 13 Jbeta primers. Only in-frame clones appear in the TCRdb table, and some are missing; sequencing was by immunoSEQ multiplex PCR. The sample lists 200,000 or so clones, approximately 84% seen once, with around 6% in the top ten. Sequencing was carried out using PBMCs. The receptors here all came from a woman younger than 45 in good health and CMV-seropositive.

This chain connects TRBV5-1 to TRBJ2-5, with D unclear. The DNA end is a closer match to TRBJ2-7, so the J assignment may be wrong. Per germline, CDR1 SGHRS and CDR2 YFSETQ. The CDR3 runs to 14 residues. The CDR3 coding sequence is TGCGCCAGCAGCTTGGGATCGAGCCCCTACGAGCAGTACTTC. Its protein product is CASSLGSSPYEQYF.

V gene TRBV28 combines with J gene TRBJ2-7; 9 bases are shared with TRBD2. The CDR3 is 17 residues long. The ends lost 2 bases at V and 3 bases at J; junction bases unmatched: 11. The germline V gene encodes CDR1 MDHEN and CDR2 SYDVKM. CDR3 bases: TGTGCCAGCAGTTTAGGGGGGATGCTAGCGGGAAGCTACGAGCAGTACTTC. Protein: CASSLGGMLAGSYEQYF.

Written as DNA, the CDR3 is TGCGCCAGCAGCTTGGGTGGGGGGCCGGGGGGGAACACTGAAGCTTTCTTT. This codes for CASSLGGGPGGNTEAFF. The rearrangement joins TRBV5-1 to TRBJ1-1, with D tentatively TRBD1 (6 bases). Trimming shortened V by 0 bases and J by 1 base, and 16 bases separated the two germline ends. The CDR3 is 17 amino acids. Germline assignment: CDR1 SGHRS and CDR2 YFSETQ.

The J gene is TRBJ1-2, the V gene TRBV9, with 7 bases lining up with TRBD1. Germline values: CDR1 SGDLS, CDR2 YYNGEE. CDR3 length equals 15 residues. The V segment lost 2 bases and the J segment 5 bases; nucleotides outside the gene matches: 9. The CDR3 DNA reads TGTGCCAGCAGCGTTCTGACAGGGCCTGATTATGGCTACACCTTC. Translating it yields CASSVLTGPDYGYTF. The full variable domain, in which reference TRBV9 and TRBJ1-2 provide the parts outside the CDR3, is DSGVTQTPKHLITATGQRVTLRCSPRSGDLSVYWYQQSLDQGLQFLIQYYNGEERAKGNILERFSAQQFPDLHSELNLSSLELGDSALYFCASSVLTGPDYGYTFGSGTRLTVV.

The rearrangement uses TRBV15 and TRBJ1-1; TRBD1 might be the D (5 bases). Germline CDR1 and CDR2: LNHNV and YYDKDF (reference sequence). This CDR3 region has 15 residues. V lost 3 bases, J lost 1 base, and 12 bases lay in between. The CDR3 DNA follows: TGTGCCACCAGCAGGGCCCCGGGGGGGAACACTGAAGCTTTCTTT. Residues: CATSRAPGGNTEAFF. Using reference TRBV15 and TRBJ1-1 for the parts outside the CDR3, the full variable domain is DAMVIQNPRYQVTQFGKPVTLSCSQTLNHNVMYWYQQKSSQAPKLLFHYYDKDFNNEADTPDNFQSRRPNTSFCFLDIRSPGLGDTAMYLCATSRAPGGNTEAFFGQGTRLTVV.

The J gene is TRBJ2-2, the V gene TRBV9, with 9 bases aligning to TRBD2. J was trimmed by 5 bases and V by 3 bases; bases with no gene match: 5. The CDR3 consists of 15 residues. CDR1 is SGDLS, CDR2 YYNGEE, per germline. The chain's CDR3 is CASSGAGGGTGELFF. DNA of the CDR3: TGTGCCAGCAGCGGAGCGGGGGGCGGGACCGGGGAGCTGTTTTTT.

V usage is TRBV2 and J usage is TRBJ2-5, with D tentatively TRBD2 (6 bases). This CDR3 is 14 amino acids long. V was pared by 7 bases and J by 1 base, with 13 bases between. Germline CDR1 reads SNHLY; CDR2 reads FYNNEI. The CDR3 DNA reads as TGTGCCAGCAATGTATTAGCGGCCCAAGAGACCCAGTACTTC. Encoded protein: CASNVLAAQETQYF.

This sequence joins TRBV16 and TRBJ2-7; D is perhaps TRBD1 (5 bases). In germline, CDR1 is KGHSY, CDR2 FQNENV. V lost 0 bases and J 0 bases, leaving 15 bases between the germline ends. The CDR3 is 17 amino acids. The CDR3 sequence: CASSQSMTAFLSYEQYF. The CDR3 DNA sequence: TGTGCCAGCAGCCAATCTATGACAGCGTTTCTCTCCTACGAGCAGTACTTC.

V is TRBV7-9 and J is TRBJ2-3, with a tentative D call TRBD2 (6 bases). Germline V lookup: CDR1 SEHNR, CDR2 FQNEAQ (reference sequence). Trimming stripped 3 bases from V and 3 bases from J, with 7 bases between. The length of the CDR3 is 13 residues. The DNA for the CDR3 is TGTGCCAGCAGCTTCGGGGGAACAGATACGCAGTATTTT. Translating it yields CASSFGGTDTQYF.

V is TRBV6-5 and J is TRBJ1-2; the D is unclear. CDR1 and CDR2 (germline): MNHEY, SVGAGI. This CDR3 has 14 amino acids. V was clipped by 5 bases and J by 7 bases, with 17 bases between them. This CDR3 is CASSTRTGRRGYTF. DNA for the CDR3: TGTGCCAGCAGTACCCGGACGGGGAGGCGTGGCTACACCTTC.

V gene TRBV7-2 combines with J gene TRBJ2-5; D is possibly TRBD2 (5 bases). Germline V gene data show CDR1 as SGHTA and CDR2 as FQGNSA. Trimming left V 5 bases short and J 10 bases short, with 17 bases between. CDR3 size: 13 residues. CDR3 in DNA: TGTGCCAGCAGCCGGGCAAGTAGACGGGGCCAGTACTTC. This gives the protein CASSRASRRGQYF. Combining the CDR3 with reference TRBV7-2 and TRBJ2-5 gives the whole variable domain GAGVSQSPSNKVTEKGKDVELRCDPISGHTALYWYRQSLGQGLEFLIYFQGNSAPDKSGLPSDRFSAERTGGSVSTLTIQRTQQEDSAVYLCASSRASRRGQYFGPGTRLLVL.

The rearrangement links TRBV11-2 to TRBJ1-2; weak D call: TRBD1 (5 bases). The germline V and J ends were trimmed by 6 bases and 0 bases, with 14 bases remaining between them. CDR1 and CDR2 from the germline V gene are SGHAT and FQNNGV. The CDR3 loop spans 15 amino acids. The CDR3: CASSTGVRANYGYTF. The CDR3 DNA reads TGTGCCAGCAGTACGGGGGTCCGTGCTAACTATGGCTACACCTTC.

J is TRBJ1-1 and V is TRBV5-6, with D uncertain. Germline V gives CDR1 SGHDT, CDR2 YYEEEE. The CDR3 length is 15 residues. V lost 1 base to trimming and J lost 0 bases, with 10 bases between them. This CDR3 is CASSLWQYMNTEAFF. The DNA of the CDR3 is TGTGCCAGCAGCTTGTGGCAGTACATGAACACTGAAGCTTTCTTT.

The chain carries TRBV19 and TRBJ2-3; D ambiguous. The V and J ends lost 4 bases and 2 bases respectively, with 16 bases between them. Per germline, CDR1 LNHDA and CDR2 SQIVND (reference sequence). CDR3 size: 16 residues. DNA of the CDR3: TGTGCCAGTAGTACAATGCTCCGGTCCCACACAGATACGCAGTATTTT. It encodes CASSTMLRSHTDTQYF.

The sample holds one count of this clone. This sequence joins TRBV6-5 and TRBJ1-2; D is possibly TRBD1 (5 bases). V was pared by 6 bases and J by 5 bases, with 16 bases between. Germline CDR1 MNHEY, CDR2 SVGAGI. The CDR3 is 14 amino acids. The CDR3 DNA sequence: TGTGCCAGCAGACGCGGGGGGGGTCTTTATGGCTACACCTTC. Encoded protein: CASRRGGGLYGYTF.

This CDR3 is CASSQAGTGYLPRGYTF. CDR3 DNA: TGTGCCAGCTCACAGGCCGGGACAGGGTATTTGCCGCGGGGCTACACCTTC. This chain joins TRBV18 and TRBJ1-2; 9 bases are a match to TRBD1. After removal of 4 bases from V and 8 bases from J, the junction contained 17 bases not matched to a gene. This CDR3 comprises 17 residues. Germline assignment: CDR1 KGHSH and CDR2 LQKENI.

This rearrangement joins TRBV6-4 to TRBJ2-1; 15 nucleotides align to TRBD2. Germline CDR1 is MRHNA and CDR2 is SNTAGT. This CDR3 spans 16 amino acids. V was pared by 6 bases and J by 10 bases, with 10 bases of the junction left unmatched. In DNA form, the CDR3 reads TGTGCCAGCAGCGGGACTAGCGGGGGGCCAGGTGGAGAGCAGTTCTTC. This translates into CASSGTSGGPGGEQFF.

V usage is TRBV19 and J usage is TRBJ1-1; possibly TRBD1 for D (6 bases). This CDR3 is built from 14 residues. Germline V gives CDR1 LNHDA, CDR2 SQIVND (reference sequence). Trimming took off 8 bases at V and 0 bases at J, with 13 bases between the two ends. CDR3 region: CASSPTGMNTEAFF. As DNA, the CDR3 is TGTGCCAGTTCCCCGACAGGAATGAACACTGAAGCTTTCTTT.

For the CDR3, the DNA is TGTGCCAGCAGCCTGGTTAGCGGGGGGGCCCTAGATACGCAGTATTTT. The encoded protein is CASSLVSGGALDTQYF. The chain recombines TRBV11-2 with TRBJ2-3; 11 bases are a match to TRBD2. The CDR3 sequence is 16 residues long. Trimming took 5 bases from V and 5 from J; bases not matched to a gene: 9. Germline V gene sequence: CDR1 SGHAT, CDR2 FQNNGV.

J is TRBJ2-7 and V is TRBV25-1; D call uncertain. The CDR3 length is 14 residues. Germline loops: CDR1 MGHDK, CDR2 SYGVNS. V was clipped by 8 bases and J by 1 base, with 15 bases between them. CDR3 in DNA: TGTGCCAGCTCCATTTATACAGCATCCTACGAGCAGTACTTC. Residues: CASSIYTASYEQYF.

This chain links TRBV10-1 with TRBJ2-7; 9 bases agree with TRBD2. V dropped 0 bases and J dropped 1; count of bases not matched to a gene: 7. The CDR3 runs 17 residues. The germline V gene encodes CDR1 WNHNN and CDR2 SYGVQD (reference sequence). CDR3 loop: CASSESAGREGSYEQYF. The CDR3 DNA reads TGCGCCAGCAGTGAGTCCGCGGGGCGGGAGGGTTCCTACGAGCAGTACTTC.

V gene TRBV2 combines with J gene TRBJ1-2, with a possible D match to TRBD1 (5 bases). Trimming shortened V by 10 bases and J by 0 bases, and 12 bases separated the two germline ends. The CDR3 has 13 residues. Germline V gene sequence: CDR1 SNHLY, CDR2 FYNNEI. CDR3 DNA: TGTGCCACTATAGGGGATTCTAACTATGGCTACACCTTC. The encoded protein is CATIGDSNYGYTF.

The chain carries TRBV18 and TRBJ1-1; 7 positions agree with TRBD1. The CDR3 runs 15 residues. Per the germline V gene, CDR1 is KGHSH and CDR2 is LQKENI. J lost 4 bases, V lost 1 base, and 6 bases had no gene match. The CDR3 is CASSPQGASGTEAFF. DNA of the CDR3: TGTGCCAGCTCACCACAGGGGGCTAGTGGCACTGAAGCTTTCTTT. Looking up the rest from reference TRBV18 and TRBJ1-1 gives the full variable domain: NAGVMQNPRHLVRRRGQEARLRCSPMKGHSHVYWYRQLPEEGLKFMVYLQKENIIDESGMPKERFSAEFPKEGPSILRIQQVVRGDSAAYFCASSPQGASGTEAFFGQGTRLTVV.

The chain links TRBV27 to TRBJ2-7; D is uncertain. This CDR3 is 16 amino acids long. Trimming removed 3 bases at V and 2 bases at J, with 17 bases between. Germline CDR1 MNHEY, CDR2 SMNVEV (reference sequence). The CDR3 nucleotides read TGTGCCAGCAGTTTCACCCAATTCAGTTTACCCTACGAGCAGTACTTC. Its translation is CASSFTQFSLPYEQYF.

The gene calls are TRBV23-1 and TRBJ1-2; D may be TRBD1 (6 bases). TRBV23-1 is marked as an open reading frame, function uncertain. The V end lost 3 bases, the J end lost 8 bases, and 22 bases lay between the germline ends. The CDR3 runs 16 residues. The CDR3 nucleotides read TGCGCCAGCAGTCAGGCGTCGTACAGGGTCGGGTACGGCTACACCTTC. Protein: CASSQASYRVGYGYTF.

The J gene is TRBJ2-5, the V gene TRBV6-5; D might be TRBD2 (5 bases). The germline CDR1 and CDR2 sequences are MNHEY and SVGAGI. The germline V and J ends were trimmed by 7 bases and 3 bases, with 9 bases remaining between them. This CDR3 comprises 12 residues. Written as DNA, the CDR3 is TGTGCCAGCACGCGTAGCGAAGAGACCCAGTACTTC. It translates to CASTRSEETQYF.

The chain has TRBV6-1 and TRBJ2-5; 8 bases align to TRBD2. CDR1 and CDR2 (germline): MNHNS, SASEGT. The CDR3 extends over 14 amino acids. J gave up 4 bases and V 4 bases, and 5 bases lay outside the gene matches. The CDR3 region is CASSAGLGGETQYF. The CDR3 DNA reads TGTGCCAGCAGTGCGGGACTAGGAGGAGAGACCCAGTACTTC.

The J gene is TRBJ1-5, the V gene TRBV5-6; 9 bases fit TRBD1. V was clipped by 0 bases and J by 4 bases; unmatched bases: 5. The CDR3 extends over 16 amino acids. CDR1 and CDR2 (germline): SGHDT, YYEEEE. CDR3: CASSLEGQGLNQPQHF. The CDR3 coding sequence is TGTGCCAGCAGCTTGGAAGGACAGGGGCTGAATCAGCCCCAGCATTTT.